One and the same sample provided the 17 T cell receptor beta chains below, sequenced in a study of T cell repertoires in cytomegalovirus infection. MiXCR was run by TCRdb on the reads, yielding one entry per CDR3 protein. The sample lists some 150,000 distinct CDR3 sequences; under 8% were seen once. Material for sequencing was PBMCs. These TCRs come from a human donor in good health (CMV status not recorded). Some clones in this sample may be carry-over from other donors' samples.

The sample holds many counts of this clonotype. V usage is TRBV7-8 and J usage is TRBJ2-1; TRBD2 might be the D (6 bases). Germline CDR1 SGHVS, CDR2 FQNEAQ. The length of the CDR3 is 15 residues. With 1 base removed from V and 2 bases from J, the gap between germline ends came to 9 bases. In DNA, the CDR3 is TGTGCCAGCAGCTTAGGCGCGGGGCCCTACAATGAGCAGTTCTTC. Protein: CASSLGAGPYNEQFF.

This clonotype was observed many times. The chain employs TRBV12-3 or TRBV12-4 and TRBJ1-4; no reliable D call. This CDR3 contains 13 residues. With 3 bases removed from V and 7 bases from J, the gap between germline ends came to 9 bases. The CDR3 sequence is CASSFRAGEKLFF. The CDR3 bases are TGTGCCAGCAGTTTTCGGGCGGGTGAAAAACTGTTTTTT.

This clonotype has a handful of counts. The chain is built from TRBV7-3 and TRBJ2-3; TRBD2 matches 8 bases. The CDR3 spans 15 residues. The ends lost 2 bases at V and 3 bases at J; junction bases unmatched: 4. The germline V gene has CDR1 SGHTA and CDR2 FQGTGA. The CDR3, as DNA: TGTGCCAGCAGCTTATTGGGACTAGAGACAGATACGCAGTATTTT. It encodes CASSLLGLETDTQYF. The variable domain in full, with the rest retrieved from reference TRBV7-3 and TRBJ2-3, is GAGVSQTPSNKVTEKGKYVELRCDPISGHTALYWYRQSLGQGPEFLIYFQGTGAADDSGLPNDRFFAVRPEGSVSTLKIQRTERGDSAVYLCASSLLGLETDTQYFGPGTRLTVL.

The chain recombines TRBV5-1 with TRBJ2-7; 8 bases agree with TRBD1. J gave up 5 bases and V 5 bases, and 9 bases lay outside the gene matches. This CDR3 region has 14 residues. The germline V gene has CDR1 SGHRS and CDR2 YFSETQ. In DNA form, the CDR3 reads TGCGCCAGCAGGGCGGACAGGGCCTTCGACGAGCAGTACTTC. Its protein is CASRADRAFDEQYF.

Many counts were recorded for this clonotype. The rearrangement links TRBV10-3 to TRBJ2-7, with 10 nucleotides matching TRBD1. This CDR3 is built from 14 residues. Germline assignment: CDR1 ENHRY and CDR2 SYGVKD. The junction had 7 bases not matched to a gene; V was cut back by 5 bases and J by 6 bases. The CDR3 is CAISTGTGVPEQYF. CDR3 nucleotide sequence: TGTGCCATCAGTACCGGGACAGGGGTACCCGAGCAGTACTTC.

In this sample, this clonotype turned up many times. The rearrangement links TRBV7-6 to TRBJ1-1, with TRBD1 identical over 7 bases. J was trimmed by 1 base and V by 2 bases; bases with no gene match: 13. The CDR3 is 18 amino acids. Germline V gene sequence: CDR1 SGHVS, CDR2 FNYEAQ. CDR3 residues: CASSLWTTPQGRNTEAFF. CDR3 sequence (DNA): TGTGCCAGCAGCTTATGGACAACCCCACAGGGGAGGAACACTGAAGCTTTCTTT.

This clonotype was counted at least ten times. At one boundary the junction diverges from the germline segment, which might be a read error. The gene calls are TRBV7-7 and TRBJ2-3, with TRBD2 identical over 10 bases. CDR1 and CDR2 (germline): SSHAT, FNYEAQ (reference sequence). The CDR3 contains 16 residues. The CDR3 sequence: CASSPGTSVTTDTQYF. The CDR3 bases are TGTGCTAGCAGCCCCGGGACTAGCGTAACCACAGATACGCAGTATTTT.

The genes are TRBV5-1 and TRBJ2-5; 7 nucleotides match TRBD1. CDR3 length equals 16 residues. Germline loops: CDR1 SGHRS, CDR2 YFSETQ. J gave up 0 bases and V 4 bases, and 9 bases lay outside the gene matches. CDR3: CASSVQGTADQETQYF. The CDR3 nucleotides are TGCGCCAGCAGCGTCCAGGGGACAGCCGACCAAGAGACCCAGTACTTC.

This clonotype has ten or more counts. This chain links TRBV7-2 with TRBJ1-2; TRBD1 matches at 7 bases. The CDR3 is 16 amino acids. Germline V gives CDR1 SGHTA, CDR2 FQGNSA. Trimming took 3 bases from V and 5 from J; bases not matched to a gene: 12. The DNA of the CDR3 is TGTGCCAGCAGCTTCGGGGGGACAGCCAGACTATATGGCTACACCTTC. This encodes CASSFGGTARLYGYTF.

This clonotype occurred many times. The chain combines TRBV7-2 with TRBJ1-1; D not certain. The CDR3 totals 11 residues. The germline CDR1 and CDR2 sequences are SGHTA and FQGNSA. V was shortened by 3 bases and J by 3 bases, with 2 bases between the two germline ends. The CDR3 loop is CASSLYTEAFF. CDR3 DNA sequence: TGTGCCAGCAGCTTGTACACTGAAGCTTTCTTT. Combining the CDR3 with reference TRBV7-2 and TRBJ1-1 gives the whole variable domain GAGVSQSPSNKVTEKGKDVELRCDPISGHTALYWYRQSLGQGLEFLIYFQGNSAPDKSGLPSDRFSAERTGGSVSTLTIQRTQQEDSAVYLCASSLYTEAFFGQGTRLTVV.

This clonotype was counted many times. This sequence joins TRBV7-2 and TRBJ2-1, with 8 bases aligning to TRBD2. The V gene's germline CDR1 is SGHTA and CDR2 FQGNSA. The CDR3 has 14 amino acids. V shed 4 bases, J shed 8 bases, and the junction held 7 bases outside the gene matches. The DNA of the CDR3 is TGTGCCAGCAGCTCTCCGGGGGGGGTCGATGAGCAGTTCTTC. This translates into CASSSPGGVDEQFF.

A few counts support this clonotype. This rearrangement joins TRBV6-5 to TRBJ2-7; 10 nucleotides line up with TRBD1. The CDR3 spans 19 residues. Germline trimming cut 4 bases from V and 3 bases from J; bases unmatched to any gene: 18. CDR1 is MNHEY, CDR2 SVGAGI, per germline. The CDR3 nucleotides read TGTGCCAGCAGTTTGACAGGGGGCGCGGGCCTATCGGATGTCTACGAGCAGTACTTC. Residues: CASSLTGGAGLSDVYEQYF.

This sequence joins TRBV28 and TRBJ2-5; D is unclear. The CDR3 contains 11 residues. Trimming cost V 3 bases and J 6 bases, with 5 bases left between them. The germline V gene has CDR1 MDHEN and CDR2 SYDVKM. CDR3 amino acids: CASSFTKTQYF. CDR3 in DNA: TGTGCCAGCAGTTTCACGAAGACCCAGTACTTC.

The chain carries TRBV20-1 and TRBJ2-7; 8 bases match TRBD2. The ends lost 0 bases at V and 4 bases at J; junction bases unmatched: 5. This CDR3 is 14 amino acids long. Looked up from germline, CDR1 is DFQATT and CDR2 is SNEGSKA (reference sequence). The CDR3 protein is CSARDWAGGYEQYF. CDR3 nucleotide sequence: TGCAGTGCTAGAGATTGGGCGGGGGGATACGAGCAGTACTTC.

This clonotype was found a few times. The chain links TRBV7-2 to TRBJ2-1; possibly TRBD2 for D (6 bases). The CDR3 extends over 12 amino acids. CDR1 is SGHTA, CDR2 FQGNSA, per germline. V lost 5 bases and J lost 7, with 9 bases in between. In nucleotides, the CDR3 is TGTGCCAGCAGCGGGGGGTGGAATGAGCAGTTCTTC. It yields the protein CASSGGWNEQFF.

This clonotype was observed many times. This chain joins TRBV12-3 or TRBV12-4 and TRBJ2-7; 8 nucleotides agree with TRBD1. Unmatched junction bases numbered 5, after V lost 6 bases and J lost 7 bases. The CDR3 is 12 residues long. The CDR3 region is CASRKTGVEQYF. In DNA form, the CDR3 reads TGTGCCAGCAGGAAGACAGGGGTAGAGCAGTACTTC.

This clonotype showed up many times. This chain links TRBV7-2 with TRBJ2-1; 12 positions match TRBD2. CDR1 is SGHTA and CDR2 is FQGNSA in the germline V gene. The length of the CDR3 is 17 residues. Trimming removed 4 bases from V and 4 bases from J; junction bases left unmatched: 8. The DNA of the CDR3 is TGTGCCAGCAGCTCATTCCCGACTAGCGGGGGTTACAATGAGCAGTTCTTC. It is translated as CASSSFPTSGGYNEQFF.